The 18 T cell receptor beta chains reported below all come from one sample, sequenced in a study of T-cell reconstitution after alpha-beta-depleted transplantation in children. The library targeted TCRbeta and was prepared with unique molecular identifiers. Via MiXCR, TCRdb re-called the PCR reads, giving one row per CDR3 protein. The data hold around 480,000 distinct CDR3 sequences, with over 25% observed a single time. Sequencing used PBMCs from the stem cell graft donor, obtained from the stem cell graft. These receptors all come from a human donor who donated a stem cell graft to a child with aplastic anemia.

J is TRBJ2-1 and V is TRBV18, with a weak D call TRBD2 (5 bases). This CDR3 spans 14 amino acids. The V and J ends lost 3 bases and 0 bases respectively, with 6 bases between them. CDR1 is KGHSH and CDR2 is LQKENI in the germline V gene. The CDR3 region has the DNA TGTGCCAGCTCACCGGACTTCTCCTACAATGAGCAGTTCTTC. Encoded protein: CASSPDFSYNEQFF.

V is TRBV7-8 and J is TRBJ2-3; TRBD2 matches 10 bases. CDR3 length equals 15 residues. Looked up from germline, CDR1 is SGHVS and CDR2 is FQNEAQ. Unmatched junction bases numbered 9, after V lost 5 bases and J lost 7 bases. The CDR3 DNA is TGTGCCAGCAGCAAAGGCGGGACTAGCGAATATACGCAGTATTTT. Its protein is CASSKGGTSEYTQYF.

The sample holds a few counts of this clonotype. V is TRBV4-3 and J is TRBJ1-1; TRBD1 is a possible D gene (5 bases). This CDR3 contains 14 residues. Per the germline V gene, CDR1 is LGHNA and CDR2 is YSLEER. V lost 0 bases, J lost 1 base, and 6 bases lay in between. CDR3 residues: CASSQDTGNTEAFF. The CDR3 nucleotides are TGCGCCAGCAGCCAAGATACAGGGAACACTGAAGCTTTCTTT.

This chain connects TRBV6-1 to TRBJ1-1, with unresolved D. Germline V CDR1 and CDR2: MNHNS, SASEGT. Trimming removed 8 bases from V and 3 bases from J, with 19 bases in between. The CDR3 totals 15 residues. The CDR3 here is CASSHGPEGHTEAFF. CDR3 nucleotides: TGTGCCAGCTCTCACGGACCGGAGGGCCACACTGAAGCTTTCTTT.

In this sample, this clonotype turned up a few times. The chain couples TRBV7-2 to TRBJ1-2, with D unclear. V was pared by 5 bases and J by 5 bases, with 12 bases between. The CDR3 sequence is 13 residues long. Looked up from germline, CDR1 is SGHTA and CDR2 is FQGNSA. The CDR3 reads CASSAPVEYGYTF. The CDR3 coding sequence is TGTGCCAGCAGCGCGCCGGTCGAATATGGCTACACCTTC.

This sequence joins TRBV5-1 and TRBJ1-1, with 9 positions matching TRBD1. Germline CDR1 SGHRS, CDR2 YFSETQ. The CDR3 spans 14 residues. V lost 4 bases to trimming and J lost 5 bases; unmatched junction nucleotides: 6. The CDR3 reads CASSPQTGGTEAFF. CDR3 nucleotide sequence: TGCGCCAGCAGCCCCCAGACAGGGGGTACTGAAGCTTTCTTT.

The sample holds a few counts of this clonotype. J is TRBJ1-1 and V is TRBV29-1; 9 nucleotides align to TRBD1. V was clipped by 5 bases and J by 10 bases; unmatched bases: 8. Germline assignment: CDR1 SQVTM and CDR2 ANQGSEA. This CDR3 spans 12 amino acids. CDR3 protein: CSVLPGQGLAFF. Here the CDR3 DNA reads TGCAGCGTTCTCCCGGGACAGGGCCTAGCTTTCTTT.

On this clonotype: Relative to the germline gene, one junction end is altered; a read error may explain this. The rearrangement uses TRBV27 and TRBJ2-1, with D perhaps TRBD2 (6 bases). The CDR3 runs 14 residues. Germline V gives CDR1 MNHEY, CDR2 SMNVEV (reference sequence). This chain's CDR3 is CASSPLGGVDSPLF. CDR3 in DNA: TGTGCCAGCAGCCCCCTGGGGGGAGTCGACTCTCCGCTCTTC.

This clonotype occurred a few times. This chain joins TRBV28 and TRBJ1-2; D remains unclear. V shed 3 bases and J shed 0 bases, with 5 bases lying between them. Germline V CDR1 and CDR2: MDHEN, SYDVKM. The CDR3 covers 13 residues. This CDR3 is CASSFRPNYGYTF. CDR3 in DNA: TGTGCCAGCAGTTTCAGACCTAACTATGGCTACACCTTC.

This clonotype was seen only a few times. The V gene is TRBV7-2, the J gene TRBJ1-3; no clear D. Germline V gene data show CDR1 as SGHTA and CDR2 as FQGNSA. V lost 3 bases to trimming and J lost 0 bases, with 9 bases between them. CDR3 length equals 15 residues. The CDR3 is CASSFGGFSGNTIYF. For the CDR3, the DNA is TGTGCCAGCAGCTTTGGCGGATTCTCTGGAAACACCATATATTTT.

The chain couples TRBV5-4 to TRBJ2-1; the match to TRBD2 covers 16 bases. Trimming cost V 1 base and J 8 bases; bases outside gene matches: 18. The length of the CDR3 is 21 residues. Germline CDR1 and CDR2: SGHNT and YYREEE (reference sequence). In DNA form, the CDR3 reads TGTGCCAGCAGCTTGTACGGGACTAGCGGGAGGGCCTTATACAACGGCGATGAGCAGTTCTTC. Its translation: CASSLYGTSGRALYNGDEQFF.

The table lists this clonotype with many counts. CDR3 loop: CASSPGQGGDQPQHF. In DNA form, the CDR3 reads TGCGCCAGCAGCCCCGGACAGGGTGGCGATCAGCCCCAGCATTTT. The chain carries TRBV5-1 and TRBJ1-5, with 8 bases fitting TRBD1. Germline V gene data show CDR1 as SGHRS and CDR2 as YFSETQ. V lost 4 bases to trimming and J lost 5 bases; unmatched junction nucleotides: 8. The CDR3 has 15 amino acids. The entire variable domain, with the rest obtained from reference TRBV5-1 and TRBJ1-5, is as follows: KAGVTQTPRYLIKTRGQQVTLSCSPISGHRSVSWYQQTPGQGLQFLFEYFSETQRNKGNFPGRFSGRQFSNSRSEMNVSTLELGDSALYLCASSPGQGGDQPQHFGDGTRLSIL.

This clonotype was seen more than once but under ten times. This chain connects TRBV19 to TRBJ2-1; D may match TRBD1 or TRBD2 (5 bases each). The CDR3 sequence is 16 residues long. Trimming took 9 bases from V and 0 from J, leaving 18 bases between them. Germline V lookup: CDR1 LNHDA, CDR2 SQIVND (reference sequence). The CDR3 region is CASSRDGRRSYNEQFF. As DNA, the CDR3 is TGTGCCAGCAGCCGGGACGGAAGACGCTCCTACAATGAGCAGTTCTTC. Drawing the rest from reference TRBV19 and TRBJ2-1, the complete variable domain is DGGITQSPKYLFRKEGQNVTLSCEQNLNHDAMYWYRQDPGQGLRLIYYSQIVNDFQKGDIAEGYSVSREKKESFPLTVTSAQKNPTAFYLCASSRDGRRSYNEQFFGPGTRLTVL.

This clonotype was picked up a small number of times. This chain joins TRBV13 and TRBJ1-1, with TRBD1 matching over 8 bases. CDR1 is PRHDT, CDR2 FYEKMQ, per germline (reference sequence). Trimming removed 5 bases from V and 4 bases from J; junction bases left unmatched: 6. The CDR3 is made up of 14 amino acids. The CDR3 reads CASSLRDRPTEAFF. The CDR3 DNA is TGTGCCAGCAGCCTGAGGGACAGGCCCACTGAAGCTTTCTTT.

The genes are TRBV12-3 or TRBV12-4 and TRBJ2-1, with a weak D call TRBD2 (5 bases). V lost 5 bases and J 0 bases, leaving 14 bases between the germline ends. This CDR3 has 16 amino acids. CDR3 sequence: CASSISSLSSYNEQFF. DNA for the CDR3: TGTGCCAGCAGTATTTCTAGCCTGAGCTCCTACAATGAGCAGTTCTTC.

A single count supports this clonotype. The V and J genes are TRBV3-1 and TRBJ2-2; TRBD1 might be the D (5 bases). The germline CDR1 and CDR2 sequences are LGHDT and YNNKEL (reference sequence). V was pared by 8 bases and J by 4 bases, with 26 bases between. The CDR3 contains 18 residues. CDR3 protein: CASCPRVGSPQGTGELFF. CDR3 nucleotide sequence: TGTGCCAGCTGCCCCCGCGTGGGGTCCCCCCAGGGCACCGGGGAGCTGTTTTTT.

CDR3 amino acids: CASSLDPGLARNIQYF. The CDR3 region has the DNA TGTGCCAGCAGCTTGGACCCGGGACTAGCTAGAAACATTCAGTACTTC. This chain uses TRBV5-6 with TRBJ2-4, with 9 bases identical to TRBD2. The trim removed 0 bases at V and 6 bases at J, leaving 7 bases unmatched. This CDR3 has 16 residues. Germline V gene lookup returns CDR1 SGHDT and CDR2 YYEEEE.

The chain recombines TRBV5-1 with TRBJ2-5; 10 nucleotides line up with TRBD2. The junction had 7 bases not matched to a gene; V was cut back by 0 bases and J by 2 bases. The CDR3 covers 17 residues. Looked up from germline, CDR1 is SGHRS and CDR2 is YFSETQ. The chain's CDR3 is CASSLARTSGTQETQYF. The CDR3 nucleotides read TGCGCCAGCAGCTTGGCCAGAACTAGCGGGACACAAGAGACCCAGTACTTC.